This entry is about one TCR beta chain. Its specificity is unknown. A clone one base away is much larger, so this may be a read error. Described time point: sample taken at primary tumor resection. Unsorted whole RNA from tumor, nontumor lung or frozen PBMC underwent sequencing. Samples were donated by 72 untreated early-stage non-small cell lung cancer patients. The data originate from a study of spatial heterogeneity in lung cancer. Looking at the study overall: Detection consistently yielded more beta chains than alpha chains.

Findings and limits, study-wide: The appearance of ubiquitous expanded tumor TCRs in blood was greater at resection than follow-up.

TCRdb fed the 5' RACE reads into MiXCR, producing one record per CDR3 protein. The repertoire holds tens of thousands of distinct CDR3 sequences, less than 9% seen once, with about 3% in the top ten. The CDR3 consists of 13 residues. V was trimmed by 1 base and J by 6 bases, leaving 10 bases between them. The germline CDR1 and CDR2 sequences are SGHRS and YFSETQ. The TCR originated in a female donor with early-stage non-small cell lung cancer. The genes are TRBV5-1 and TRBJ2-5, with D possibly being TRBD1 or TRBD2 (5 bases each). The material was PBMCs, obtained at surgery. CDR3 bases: TGCGCCAGCAGCTTGAGGGACCTAAAGACCCAGTACTTC. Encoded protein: CASSLRDLKTQYF.